The sequence of this T cell receptor beta chain was determined in a study of blood T cell repertoires in COVID-19 (TCRdb year 2020). As for the study more broadly: Samples covering the acute and convalescent phases of COVID-19 were provided by collaborators in the United States, Italy and Spain. The prospective study material was composed of cDNA or gDNA derived from T cells, B-cell-depleted T cells, or PBMCs. Deeply sampled blood TCRbeta repertoires from subjects exposed to, actively infected with, or recovered from COVID-19 were included in the dataset. The repertoires were released in a freely available public database intended as a resource for research on the immune response to SARS-CoV-2. Samples were obtained from the ongoing ImmuneRACE study (first 160 participants) and from approximately 1,200 subjects provided by 6 global collaborators. The sample metadata nearly always contained a de-identified subject ID, COVID-19 status, age in years and sex. Where HLA class I and class II types were available, the types were taken from metadata supplied by the sample provider, not from assay-based typing. Broader findings and caveats from the paper: The quantity of clinical and demographic metadata differed by source and by participant and was supplied without curation.

The CDR3 covers 15 residues, taking in both the cysteine and the phenylalanine. The CDR3 DNA has 45 bases and is translated from base 1. CDR1 and CDR2 were assigned from the germline V gene (reference sequence) as LNHDA and SQIVND. Trimming leaves V shorter by 5 bases and J shorter by 8 bases, with the junction holding 11 bases beyond the gene matches. Collaborating institutions collected whole blood in K2EDTA tubes following their own protocols. For TCRbeta analysis, collaborators shipped samples as frozen whole blood, isolated PBMCs, or DNA extracted from either of those sample types. The immunoSEQ Assay, a bias-controlled multiplex PCR, was used to amplify TCRbeta CDR3 regions from genomic DNA. Processing in the source paper ran as follows. Within the assay, amplification of reference gene primers was used to estimate how many nucleated cells each sample contained. Sequence reads were collapsed and filtered to measure the absolute abundance of every unique TCRbeta CDR3 rearrangement. For each sample, productive Simpson clonality was calculated as the square root of Simpson's diversity index over productive rearrangements. Entries here come from immuneACCESS through TCRdb and include only in-frame sequences with V and J called. Some clones fail to appear in such tables; in the studies checked, an unresolved V gene covers under half of the shortfall, and the cause of the remainder is unknown. Clone size and the V and J calls come from that table; the DNA yielded D and trimming. In all, the sample holds about 100,000 clones, and about 77% of those were seen once. Roughly a third of the sample goes to the ten largest clones.

This clone is considered medium-sized (0.01 to 0.1%). Its antigen remains undetermined. Base qualities are not provided; no much larger clone lies one nucleotide away. Recombination connected TRBV19 to TRBJ1-2; TRBD1 matches 10 bases in the middle. The sequence derives from a man between 65 and 85 years old with active or convalescent COVID-19. Material: peripheral blood. The bases read TGTGCCAGTAGTCCGCGAACCGGGACAGGGGACGGCTACACCTTC. It codes for CASSPRTGTGDGYTF.